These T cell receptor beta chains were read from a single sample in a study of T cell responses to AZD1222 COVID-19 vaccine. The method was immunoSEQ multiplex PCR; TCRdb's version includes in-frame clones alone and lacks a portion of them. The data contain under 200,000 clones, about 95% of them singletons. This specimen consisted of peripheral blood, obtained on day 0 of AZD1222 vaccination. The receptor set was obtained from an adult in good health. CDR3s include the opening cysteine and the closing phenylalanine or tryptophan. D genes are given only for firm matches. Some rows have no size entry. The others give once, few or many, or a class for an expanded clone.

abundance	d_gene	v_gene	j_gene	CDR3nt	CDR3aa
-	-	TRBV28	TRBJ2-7	TGTGCCAGCAGTCGACGAACCTACGAGCAGTACTTC	CASSRRTYEQYF
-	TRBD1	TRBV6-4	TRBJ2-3	TGTGCCAGCAGTGACGCGTCAGGGGGCACCACAGATACGCAGTATTTT	CASSDASGGTTDTQYF
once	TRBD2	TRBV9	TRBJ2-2	TGTGCCAGCAGCCCTCGTCAGCGGGGGGGCGGAGCCGGGGAGCTGTTTTTT	CASSPRQRGGGAGELFF
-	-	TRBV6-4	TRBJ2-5	TGTGCCAGCCGGGACCGTGAGACCCAGTACTTC	CASRDRETQYF
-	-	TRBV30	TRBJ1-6	TGTGCCTGGAGTGTACTTGGGGGAGACTATAATTCACCCCTCCACTTT	CAWSVLGGDYNSPLHF
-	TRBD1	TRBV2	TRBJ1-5	TGTGCCAGCAGTCAAGACAGGGGAAGTCAGCCCCAGCATTTT	CASSQDRGSQPQHF
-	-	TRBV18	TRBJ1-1	TGTGCCAGCTCACCCGGACAGCAGAACACTGAAGCTTTCTTT	CASSPGQQNTEAFF
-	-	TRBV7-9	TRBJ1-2	TGTGCCAGCAGCTCAAAGATGGGGGTCAGCTACACCTTC	CASSSKMGVSYTF
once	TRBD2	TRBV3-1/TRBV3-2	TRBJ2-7	TGTGCCAGCAGCCCCACGAGCGGGAAGGTCTACGAGCAGTACTTC	CASSPTSGKVYEQYF
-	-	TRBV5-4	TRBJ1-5	TGTGCCAGCAGCCAGTGGGGGGGAGATCAGCCCCAGCATTTT	CASSQWGGDQPQHF
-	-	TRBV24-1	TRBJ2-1	TGTGCCACCAGTGACCCAAAGCGTGACTCCTACAATGAGCAGTTCTTC	CATSDPKRDSYNEQFF
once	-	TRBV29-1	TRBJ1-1	TGCAGCGCGGGTCCAAGGGGATTCACTGAAGCTTTCTTT	CSAGPRGFTEAFF
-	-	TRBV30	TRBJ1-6	TGTGCCTGGAGTGTACTGGGGGACCTCATCAATTCACCCCTCCACTTT	CAWSVLGDLINSPLHF
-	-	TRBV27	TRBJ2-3	TGTGCCAGCAGTCCCCAGGGTATCAGCACAGATACGCAGTATTTT	CASSPQGISTDTQYF
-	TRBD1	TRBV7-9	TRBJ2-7	TGTGCCAGCAGCCCCAAACAGGGGGTCGAGCAGTACTTC	CASSPKQGVEQYF
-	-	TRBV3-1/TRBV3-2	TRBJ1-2	TGTGCCAGCGCCTCAGTGGGTGCGGGCAGTAACTATGGCTACACCTTC	CASASVGAGSNYGYTF
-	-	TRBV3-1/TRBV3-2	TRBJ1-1	TGTGCCAGCTGGCCGGGGGACCCGAACACTGAAGCTTTCTTT	CASWPGDPNTEAFF
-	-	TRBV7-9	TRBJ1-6	TGTGCCAGCAGCTTCGACAATTCACCCCTCCACTTT	CASSFDNSPLHF
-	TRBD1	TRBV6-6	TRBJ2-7	TGTGCCAGCAACCAGGACAGGGTGGGAGAGCAGTACTTC	CASNQDRVGEQYF
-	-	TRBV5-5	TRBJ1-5	TGTGCCAGCAGCTTGGGGCAGGCTAATCAGCCCCAGCATTTT	CASSLGQANQPQHF
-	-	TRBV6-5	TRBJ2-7	TGTGCCAGCGTGGCAGGCGAGCAGTACTTC	CASVAGEQYF
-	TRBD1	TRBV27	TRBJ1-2	TGTGCCAGCAGTCCGGGACAGTTTGGCTACACCTTC	CASSPGQFGYTF
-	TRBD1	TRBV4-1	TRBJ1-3	TGCGCCAGCAGGGACAGGGGACAAGGAAACACCATATATTTT	CASRDRGQGNTIYF
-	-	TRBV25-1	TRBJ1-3	TGTGCCAGCAGTGAATCTCGCAGGTCCTCTGGAAACACCATATATTTT	CASSESRRSSGNTIYF
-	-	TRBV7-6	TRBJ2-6	TGTGCCAGCAGCTTGTTGTTCTCCGTGAGCTCTGGGGCCAACGTCCTGACTTTC	CASSLLFSVSSGANVLTF
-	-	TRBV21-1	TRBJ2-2	TGTGCCAGCGGCGACAGTGTGCCCTGGGGGACCGGGGAGCTGTTTTTT	CASGDSVPWGTGELFF
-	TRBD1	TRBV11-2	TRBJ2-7	TGTGCCAGCAGCTTAGTATGGTTACAGGGGGTCCACGAGCAGTACTTC	CASSLVWLQGVHEQYF
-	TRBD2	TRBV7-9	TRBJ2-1	TGTGCCAGCAGCCCTCGACTAGCGGCGTCCTCCTACAATGAGCAGTTCTTC	CASSPRLAASSYNEQFF
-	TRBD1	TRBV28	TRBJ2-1	TGTGCCAGCAGTTTATCGGGACAGGGGCACAATGAGCAGTTCTTC	CASSLSGQGHNEQFF
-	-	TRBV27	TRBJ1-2	TGTGCCAGCAGTTTATCGGGGGCGGGGGATGGCTACACCTTC	CASSLSGAGDGYTF
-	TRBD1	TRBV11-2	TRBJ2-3	TGTGCCAGCAGCCCCTTCGACAGGGACACAGATACGCAGTATTTT	CASSPFDRDTDTQYF
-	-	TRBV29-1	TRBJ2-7	TGCAGCGTTGGGAGGTCCTACGAGCAGTACTTC	CSVGRSYEQYF
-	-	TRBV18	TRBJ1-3	TGTGCCAGCTCACCACCTGTCCAGTCCGGAAACACCATATATTTT	CASSPPVQSGNTIYF
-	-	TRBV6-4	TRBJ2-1	TGTGCCAGCAGTGACAGCCGGGACGGTCACAATGAGCAGTTCTTC	CASSDSRDGHNEQFF
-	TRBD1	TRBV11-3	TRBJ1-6	TGTGCCAGCACCCGACCAGGGGGAGATTCACCCCTCCACTTT	CASTRPGGDSPLHF
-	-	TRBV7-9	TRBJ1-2	TGTGCCAGCAGTACGGCCTATGGCTACACCTTC	CASSTAYGYTF
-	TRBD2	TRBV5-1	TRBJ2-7	TGCGCCAGCAGCTTGGCCGATAGCGGGACTTACGAGCAGTACTTC	CASSLADSGTYEQYF
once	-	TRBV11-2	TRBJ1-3	TGTGCCAGCAGCTTAGCATCCCTCCCACTAGTTGGAAACACCATATATTTT	CASSLASLPLVGNTIYF
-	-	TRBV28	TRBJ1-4	TGTGCCAGCGGGGGGGAAAAACTGTTTTTT	CASGGEKLFF
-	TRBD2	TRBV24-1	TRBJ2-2	TGTGCCACCAGTGATGGACTAGCGGGGATTAACACCGGGGAGCTGTTTTTT	CATSDGLAGINTGELFF
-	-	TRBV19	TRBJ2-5	TGTGCCAGTAGTATAGTAGGGTACCAAGAGACCCAGTACTTC	CASSIVGYQETQYF
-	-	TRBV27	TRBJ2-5	TGTGCCAGCAGTTTCGTAGCGGTAAACGTGGAGACCCAGTACTTC	CASSFVAVNVETQYF
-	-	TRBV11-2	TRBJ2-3	TGTGCCAGCACCCGGTCGGGTTCAGGCGATACGCAGTATTTT	CASTRSGSGDTQYF
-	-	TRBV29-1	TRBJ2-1	TGCAGCGTTGACGGGGCCGCGTACAATGAGCAGTTCTTC	CSVDGAAYNEQFF
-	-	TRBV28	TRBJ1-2	TGTGCCAGCAGTCCCAACGCCGGGACACGAGGCTATGGCTACACCTTC	CASSPNAGTRGYGYTF
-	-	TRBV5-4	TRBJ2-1	TGTGCCAGCAGCTTGGGCGGCAATGAGCAGTTCTTC	CASSLGGNEQFF
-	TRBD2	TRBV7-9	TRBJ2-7	TGTGCCAGCAGCTCCCATTCTGGGCTAGCGGGAGTGGAGCAGTACTTC	CASSSHSGLAGVEQYF
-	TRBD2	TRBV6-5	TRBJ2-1	TGTGCCAGCGCGGCCGCGGGGGGCTCTGAGCAGTTCTTC	CASAAAGGSEQFF